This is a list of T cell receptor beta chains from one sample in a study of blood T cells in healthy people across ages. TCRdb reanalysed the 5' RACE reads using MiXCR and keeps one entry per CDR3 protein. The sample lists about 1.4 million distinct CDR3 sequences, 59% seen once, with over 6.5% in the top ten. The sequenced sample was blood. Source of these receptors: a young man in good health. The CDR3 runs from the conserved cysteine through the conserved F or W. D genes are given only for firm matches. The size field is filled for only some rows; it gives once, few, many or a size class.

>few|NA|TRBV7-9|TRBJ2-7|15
CASTPNVQGMGEQYF
TGTGCCAGCACCCCTAACGTACAGGGCATGGGGGAGCAGTACTTC
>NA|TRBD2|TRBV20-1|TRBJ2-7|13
CSVRQRGAYEQYF
TGCAGTGTCCGCCAGCGGGGGGCCTACGAGCAGTACTTC
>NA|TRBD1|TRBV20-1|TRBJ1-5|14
CSAGTGRDNQPQHF
TGCAGTGCCGGGACAGGCCGAGACAATCAGCCCCAGCATTTT
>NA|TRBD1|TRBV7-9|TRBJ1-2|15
CASSPDRARNYGYTF
TGTGCCAGCAGCCCGGACAGGGCGAGAAACTATGGCTACACCTTC
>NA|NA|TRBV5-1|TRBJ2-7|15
CASSLAGGDASEQYF
TGCGCCAGCAGCTTGGCCGGTGGGGATGCGAGCGAGCAGTACTTC
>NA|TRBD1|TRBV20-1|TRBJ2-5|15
CSAYSGTGNLETQYF
TGCAGTGCTTACTCCGGGACAGGGAACTTGGAGACCCAGTACTTC
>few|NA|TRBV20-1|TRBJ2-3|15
CSAIWAGGSTDTQYF
TGCAGTGCTATATGGGCGGGCGGTAGCACAGATACGCAGTATTTT
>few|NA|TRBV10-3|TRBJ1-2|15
CAISESAGGAYGYTF
TGTGCCATCAGTGAGTCAGCCGGAGGGGCCTATGGCTACACCTTC
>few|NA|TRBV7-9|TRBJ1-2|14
CASTEGNSNYGYTF
TGTGCCAGCACCGAAGGGAACTCTAACTATGGCTACACCTTC
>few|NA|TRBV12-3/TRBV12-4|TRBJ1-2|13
CASSIDTRYGYAF
TGTGCCAGCAGTATAGACACACGCTATGGCTACGCCTTC
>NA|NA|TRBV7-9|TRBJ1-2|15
CASSLSAYGGDGYTF
TGTGCCAGCAGCCTATCCGCGTATGGGGGCGATGGCTACACCTTC
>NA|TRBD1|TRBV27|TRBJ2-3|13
CASRVVGGYTQYF
TGTGCCAGCAGGGTAGTAGGGGGCTATACGCAGTATTTT
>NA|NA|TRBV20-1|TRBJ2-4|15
CSARDRPATQNIQYF
TGCAGTGCTAGAGACCGACCGGCAACGCAAAACATTCAGTACTTC
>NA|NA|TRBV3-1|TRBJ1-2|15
CASSQGTLSAGGYTF
TGTGCCAGCAGCCAAGGGACTCTTTCGGCGGGTGGCTACACCTTC
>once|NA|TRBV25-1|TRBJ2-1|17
CVSSEYTGGSSYNEQFF
TGTGTCAGCAGTGAATATACCGGGGGAAGCTCCTACAATGAGCAGTTCTTC
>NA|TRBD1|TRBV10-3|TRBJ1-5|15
CATQDRDGGNQPQHF
TGTGCCACACAAGACAGGGATGGGGGCAATCAGCCCCAGCATTTT